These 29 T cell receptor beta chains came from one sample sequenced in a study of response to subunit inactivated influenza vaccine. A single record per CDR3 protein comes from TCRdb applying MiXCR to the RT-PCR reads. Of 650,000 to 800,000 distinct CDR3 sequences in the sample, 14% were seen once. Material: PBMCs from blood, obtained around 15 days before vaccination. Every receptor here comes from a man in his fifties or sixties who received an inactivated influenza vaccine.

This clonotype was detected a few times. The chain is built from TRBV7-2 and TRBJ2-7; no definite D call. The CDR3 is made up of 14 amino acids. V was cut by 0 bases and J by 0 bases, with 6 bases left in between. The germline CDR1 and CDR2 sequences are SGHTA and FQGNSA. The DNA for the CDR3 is TGTGCCAGCAGCTTAGCAGTCCTCTCCTACGAGCAGTACTTC. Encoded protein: CASSLAVLSYEQYF.

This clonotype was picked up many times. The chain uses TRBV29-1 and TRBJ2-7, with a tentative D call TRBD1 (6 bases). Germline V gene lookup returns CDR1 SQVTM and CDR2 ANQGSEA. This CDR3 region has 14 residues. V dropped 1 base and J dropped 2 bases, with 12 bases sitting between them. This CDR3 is CSVEAPQGTYEQYF. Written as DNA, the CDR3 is TGCAGCGTTGAAGCTCCACAGGGAACCTACGAGCAGTACTTC.

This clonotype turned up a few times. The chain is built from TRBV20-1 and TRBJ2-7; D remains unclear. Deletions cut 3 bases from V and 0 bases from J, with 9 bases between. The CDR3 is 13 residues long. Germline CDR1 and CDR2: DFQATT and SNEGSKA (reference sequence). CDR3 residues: CSASPGPSYEQYF. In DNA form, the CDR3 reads TGCAGTGCTAGCCCAGGACCCTCCTACGAGCAGTACTTC.

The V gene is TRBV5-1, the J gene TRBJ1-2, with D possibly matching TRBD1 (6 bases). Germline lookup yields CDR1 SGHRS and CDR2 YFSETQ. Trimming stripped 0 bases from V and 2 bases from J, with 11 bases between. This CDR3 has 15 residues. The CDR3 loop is CASSLAPTGNYGYTF. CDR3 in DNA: TGCGCCAGCAGCTTGGCCCCGACAGGAAACTATGGCTACACCTTC.

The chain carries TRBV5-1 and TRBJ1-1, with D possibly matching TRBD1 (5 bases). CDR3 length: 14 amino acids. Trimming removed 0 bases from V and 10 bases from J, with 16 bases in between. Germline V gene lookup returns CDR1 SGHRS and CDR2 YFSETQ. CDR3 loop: CASSLEVTGTLAFF. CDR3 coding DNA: TGCGCCAGCAGCTTGGAGGTTACCGGGACTTTAGCTTTCTTT.

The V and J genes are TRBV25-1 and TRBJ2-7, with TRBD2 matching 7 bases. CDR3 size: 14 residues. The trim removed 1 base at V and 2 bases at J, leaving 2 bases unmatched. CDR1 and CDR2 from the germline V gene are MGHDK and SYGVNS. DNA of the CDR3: TGTGCCAGCAGTGAATTTGCGGGGGCCTACGAGCAGTACTTC. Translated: CASSEFAGAYEQYF.

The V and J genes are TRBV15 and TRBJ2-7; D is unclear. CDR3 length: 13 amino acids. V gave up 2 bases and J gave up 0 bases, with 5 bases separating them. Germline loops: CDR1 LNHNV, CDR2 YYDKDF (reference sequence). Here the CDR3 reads CATSRQSSYEQYF. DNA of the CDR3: TGTGCCACCAGCAGACAAAGCTCCTACGAGCAGTACTTC.

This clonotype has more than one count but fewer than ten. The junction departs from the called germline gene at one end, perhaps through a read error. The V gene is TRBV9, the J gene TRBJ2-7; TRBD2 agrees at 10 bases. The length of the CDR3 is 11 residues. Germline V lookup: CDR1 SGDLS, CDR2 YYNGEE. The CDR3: CASSGAGGLSF. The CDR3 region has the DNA TGTGCCAGCAGCGGAGCGGGAGGGCTCTCCTTC.

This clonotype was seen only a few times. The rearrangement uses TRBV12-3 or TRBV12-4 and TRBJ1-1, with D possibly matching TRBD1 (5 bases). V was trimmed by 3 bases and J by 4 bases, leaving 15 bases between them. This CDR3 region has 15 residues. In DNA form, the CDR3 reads TGTGCCAGCAGTTTTGACAGCAAAGGGGTCACTGAAGCTTTCTTT. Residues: CASSFDSKGVTEAFF.

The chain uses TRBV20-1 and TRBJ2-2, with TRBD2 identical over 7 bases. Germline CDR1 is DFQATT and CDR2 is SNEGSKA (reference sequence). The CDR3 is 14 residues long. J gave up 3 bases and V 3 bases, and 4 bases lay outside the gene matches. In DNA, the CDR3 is TGCAGTGCTAGTGGGGGGGTAGACACCGGGGAGCTGTTTTTT. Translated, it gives CSASGGVDTGELFF.

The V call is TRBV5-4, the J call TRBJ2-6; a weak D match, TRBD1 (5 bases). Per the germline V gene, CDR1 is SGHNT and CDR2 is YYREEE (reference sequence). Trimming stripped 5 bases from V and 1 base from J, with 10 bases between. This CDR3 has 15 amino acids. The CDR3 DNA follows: TGTGCCAGCAGATTGCAGGGATCTGGGGCCAACGTCCTGACTTTC. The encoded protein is CASRLQGSGANVLTF.

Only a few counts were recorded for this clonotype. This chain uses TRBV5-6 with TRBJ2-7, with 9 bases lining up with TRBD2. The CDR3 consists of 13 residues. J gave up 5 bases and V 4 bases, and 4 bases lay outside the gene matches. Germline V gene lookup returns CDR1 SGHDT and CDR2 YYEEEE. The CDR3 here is CASSPGTSNEQYF. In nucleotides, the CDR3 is TGTGCCAGCAGCCCCGGGACTAGCAACGAGCAGTACTTC.

CDR3 nucleotides: TGCAGTGCCCTCGGGACTAGCGGGAGCTACGAGCAGTACTTC. Amino acid sequence: CSALGTSGSYEQYF. The rearrangement uses TRBV20-1 and TRBJ2-7, with 14 bases aligning to TRBD2. This CDR3 contains 14 residues. The germline CDR1 and CDR2 sequences are DFQATT and SNEGSKA (reference sequence). Germline trimming cut 6 bases from V and 3 bases from J; bases unmatched to any gene: 4.

CDR3 sequence: CASRKVIGLAEETQYF. Here the CDR3 DNA reads TGTGCCAGCAGAAAAGTAATAGGACTAGCAGAAGAGACCCAGTACTTC. The chain has TRBV7-6 and TRBJ2-5, with TRBD2 matching 8 bases. V shed 6 bases, J shed 3 bases, and the junction held 12 bases outside the gene matches. CDR3 length: 16 residues. Germline CDR1 and CDR2: SGHVS and FNYEAQ. Full variable domain (missing parts from reference TRBV7-6 and TRBJ2-5): GAGVSQSPRYKVTKRGQDVALRCDPISGHVSLYWYRQALGQGPEFLTYFNYEAQQDKSGLPNDRFSAERPEGSISTLTIQRTEQRDSAMYRCASRKVIGLAEETQYFGPGTRLLVL.

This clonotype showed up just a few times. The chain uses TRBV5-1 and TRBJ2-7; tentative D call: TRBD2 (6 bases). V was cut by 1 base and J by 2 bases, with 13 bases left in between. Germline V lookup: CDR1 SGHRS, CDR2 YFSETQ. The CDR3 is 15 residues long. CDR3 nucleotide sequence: TGCGCCAGCAGCTTGCGGGAGCGGCGAACCTACGAGCAGTACTTC. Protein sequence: CASSLRERRTYEQYF.

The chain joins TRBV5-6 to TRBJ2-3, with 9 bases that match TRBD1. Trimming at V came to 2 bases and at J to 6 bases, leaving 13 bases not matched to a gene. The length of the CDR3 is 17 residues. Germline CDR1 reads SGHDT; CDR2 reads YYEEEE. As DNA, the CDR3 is TGTGCCAGCAGCTTTGGGTACGGGACAGGGTATTCGGATACGCAGTATTTT. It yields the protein CASSFGYGTGYSDTQYF. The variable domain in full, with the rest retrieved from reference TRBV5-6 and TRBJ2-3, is DAGVTQSPTHLIKTRGQQVTLRCSPKSGHDTVSWYQQALGQGPQFIFQYYEEEERQRGNFPDRFSGHQFPNYSSELNVNALLLGDSALYLCASSFGYGTGYSDTQYFGPGTRLTVL.

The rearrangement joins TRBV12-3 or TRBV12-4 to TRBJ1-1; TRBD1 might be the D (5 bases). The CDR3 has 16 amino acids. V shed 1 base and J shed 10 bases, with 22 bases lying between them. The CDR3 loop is CASSLVGVAGLFRAFF. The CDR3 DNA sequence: TGTGCCAGCAGTTTAGTAGGGGTGGCAGGGCTATTTCGAGCTTTCTTT.

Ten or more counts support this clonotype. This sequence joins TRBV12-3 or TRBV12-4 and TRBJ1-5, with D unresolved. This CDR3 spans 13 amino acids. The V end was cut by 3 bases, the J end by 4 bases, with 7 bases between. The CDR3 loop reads CASSFGRNQPQHF. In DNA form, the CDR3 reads TGTGCCAGCAGTTTCGGGCGTAATCAGCCCCAGCATTTT.

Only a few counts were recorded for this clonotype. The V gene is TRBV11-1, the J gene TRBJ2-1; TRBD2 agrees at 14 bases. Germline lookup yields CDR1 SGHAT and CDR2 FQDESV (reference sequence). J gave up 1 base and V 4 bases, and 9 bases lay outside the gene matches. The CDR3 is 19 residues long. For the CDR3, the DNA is TGTGCCAGCAGCTCAGCTGGGACTAGCGGGGGCCGATCCTACAATGAGCAGTTCTTC. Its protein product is CASSSAGTSGGRSYNEQFF. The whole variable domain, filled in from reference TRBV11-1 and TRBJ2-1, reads EAEVAQSPRYKITEKSQAVAFWCDPISGHATLYWYRQILGQGPELLVQFQDESVVDDSQLPKDRFSAERLKGVDSTLKIQPAELGDSAMYLCASSSAGTSGGRSYNEQFFGPGTRLTVL.

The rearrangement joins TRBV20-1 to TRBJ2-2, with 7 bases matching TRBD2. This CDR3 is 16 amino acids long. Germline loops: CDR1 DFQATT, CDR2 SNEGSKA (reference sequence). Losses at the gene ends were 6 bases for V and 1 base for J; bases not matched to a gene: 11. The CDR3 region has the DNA TGCAGTGCCCCCTGGAAGGGCGGGGGGAACACCGGGGAGCTGTTTTTT. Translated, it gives CSAPWKGGGNTGELFF.

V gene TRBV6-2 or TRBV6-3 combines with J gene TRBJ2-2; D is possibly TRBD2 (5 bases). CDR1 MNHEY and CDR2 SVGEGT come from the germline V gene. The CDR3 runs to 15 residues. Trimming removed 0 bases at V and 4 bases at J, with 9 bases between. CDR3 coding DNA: TGTGCCAGCAGTTACTCCCGAGGAGGCACCGGGGAGCTGTTTTTT. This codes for CASSYSRGGTGELFF.

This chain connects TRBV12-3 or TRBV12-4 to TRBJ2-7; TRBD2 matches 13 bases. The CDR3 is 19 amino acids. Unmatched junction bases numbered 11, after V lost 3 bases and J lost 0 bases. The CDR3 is CASSLPLTSGRTISYEQYF. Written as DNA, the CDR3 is TGTGCCAGCAGTTTGCCCCTGACTAGCGGGAGGACTATCTCCTACGAGCAGTACTTC.

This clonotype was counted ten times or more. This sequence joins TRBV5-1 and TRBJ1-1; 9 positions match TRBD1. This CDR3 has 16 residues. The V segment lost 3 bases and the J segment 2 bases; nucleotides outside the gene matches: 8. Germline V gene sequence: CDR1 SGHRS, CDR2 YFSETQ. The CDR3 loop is CASSSDRGMGNTEAFF. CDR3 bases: TGCGCCAGCAGCTCGGACAGGGGAATGGGAAACACTGAAGCTTTCTTT.

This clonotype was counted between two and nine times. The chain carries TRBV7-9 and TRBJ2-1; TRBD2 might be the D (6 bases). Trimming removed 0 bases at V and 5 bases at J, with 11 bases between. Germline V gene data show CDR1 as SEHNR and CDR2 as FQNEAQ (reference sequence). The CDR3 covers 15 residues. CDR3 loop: CASSLAVADNNEQFF. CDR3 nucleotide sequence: TGTGCCAGCAGCTTAGCTGTAGCGGATAACAATGAGCAGTTCTTC.

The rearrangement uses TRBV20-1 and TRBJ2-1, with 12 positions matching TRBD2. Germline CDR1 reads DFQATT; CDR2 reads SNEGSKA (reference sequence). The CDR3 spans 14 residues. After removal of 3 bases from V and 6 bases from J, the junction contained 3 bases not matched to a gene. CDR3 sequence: CSASRTSGTNEQFF. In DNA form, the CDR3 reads TGCAGTGCTAGCCGGACTAGCGGGACCAATGAGCAGTTCTTC.

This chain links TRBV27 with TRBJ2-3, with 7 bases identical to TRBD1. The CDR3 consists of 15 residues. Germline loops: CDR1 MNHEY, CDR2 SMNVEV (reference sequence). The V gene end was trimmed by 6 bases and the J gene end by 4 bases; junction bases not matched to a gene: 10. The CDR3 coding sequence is TGTGCCAGCAGATATAGGGGGCACCCGGCAGATACGCAGTATTTT. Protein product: CASRYRGHPADTQYF.

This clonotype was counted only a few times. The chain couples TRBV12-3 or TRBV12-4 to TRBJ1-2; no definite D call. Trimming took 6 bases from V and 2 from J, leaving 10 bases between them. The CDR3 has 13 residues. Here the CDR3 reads CASRPQVNYGYTF. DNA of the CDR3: TGTGCCAGCAGACCTCAAGTAAACTATGGCTACACCTTC.

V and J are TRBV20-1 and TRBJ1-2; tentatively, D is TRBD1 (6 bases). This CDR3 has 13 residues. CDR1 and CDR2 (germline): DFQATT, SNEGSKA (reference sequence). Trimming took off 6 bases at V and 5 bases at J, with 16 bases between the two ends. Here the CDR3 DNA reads TGCAGTGCCGTACAGGGTGGTTGGTATGGCTACACCTTC. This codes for CSAVQGGWYGYTF.

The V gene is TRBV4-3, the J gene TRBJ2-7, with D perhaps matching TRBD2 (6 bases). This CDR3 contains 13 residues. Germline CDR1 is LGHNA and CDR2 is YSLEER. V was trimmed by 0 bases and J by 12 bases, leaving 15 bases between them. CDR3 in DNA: TGCGCCAGCAGCCAAGAAAGGGAGGCCTTGAGGTACTTC. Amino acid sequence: CASSQEREALRYF.